This T cell receptor (beta chain) was obtained from a study of technical replicates of blood from a few donors. V was shortened by 5 bases and J by 0 bases, with 20 bases between the two germline ends. Germline CDR1 SGHTA, CDR2 FQGTGA. This CDR3 spans 18 amino acids. Assay: immunoSEQ multiplex PCR; the TCRdb copy retains only in-frame clones and omits some. The sample contains over 25,000 clones, approximately 94% of which appear only once. The sequence derives from a human donor in good health. Some clones in this sample may be carry-over from other donors' samples. This chain joins TRBV7-3 and TRBJ2-1; D gene unclear. Sequenced input: PBMCs. The CDR3 loop reads CASSLNPLGQSSYNEQFF. The CDR3 coding sequence is TGTGCCAGCAGCCTAAACCCCCTTGGGCAGAGCTCCTACAATGAGCAGTTCTTC. Supplemented by reference TRBV7-3 and TRBJ2-1, the full variable domain reads GAGVSQTPSNKVTEKGKYVELRCDPISGHTALYWYRQSLGQGPEFLIYFQGTGAADDSGLPNDRFFAVRPEGSVSTLKIQRTERGDSAVYLCASSLNPLGQSSYNEQFFGPGTRLTVL.